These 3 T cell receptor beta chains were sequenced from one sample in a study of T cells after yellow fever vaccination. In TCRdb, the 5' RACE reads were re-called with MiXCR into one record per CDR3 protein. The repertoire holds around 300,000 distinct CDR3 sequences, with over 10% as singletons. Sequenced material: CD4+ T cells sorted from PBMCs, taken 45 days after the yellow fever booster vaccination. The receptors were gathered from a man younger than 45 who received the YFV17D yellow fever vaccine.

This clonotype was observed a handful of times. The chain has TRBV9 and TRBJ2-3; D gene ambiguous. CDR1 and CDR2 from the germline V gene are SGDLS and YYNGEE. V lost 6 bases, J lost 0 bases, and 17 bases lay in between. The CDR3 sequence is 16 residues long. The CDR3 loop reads CASNRRRASSTDTQYF. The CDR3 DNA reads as TGTGCCAGCAACCGACGTCGGGCTTCCAGCACAGATACGCAGTATTTT.

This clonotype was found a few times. In DNA, the CDR3 is TGCGCCAGCAGCTCGGCGGGGTTGCAATTCACAGATACGCAGTATTTT. Encoded protein: CASSSAGLQFTDTQYF. This chain links TRBV5-1 with TRBJ2-3; D is possibly TRBD2 (6 bases). The CDR3 length is 16 residues. Trimming took 3 bases from V and 2 from J, leaving 16 bases between them. In germline, CDR1 is SGHRS, CDR2 YFSETQ.

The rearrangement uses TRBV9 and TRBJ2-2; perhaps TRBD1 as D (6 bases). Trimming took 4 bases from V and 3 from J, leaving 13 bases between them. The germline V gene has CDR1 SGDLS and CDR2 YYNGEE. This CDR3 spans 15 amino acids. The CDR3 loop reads CASSLGGKDTGELFF. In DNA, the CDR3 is TGTGCCAGCAGCCTAGGGGGTAAGGACACCGGGGAGCTGTTTTTT.